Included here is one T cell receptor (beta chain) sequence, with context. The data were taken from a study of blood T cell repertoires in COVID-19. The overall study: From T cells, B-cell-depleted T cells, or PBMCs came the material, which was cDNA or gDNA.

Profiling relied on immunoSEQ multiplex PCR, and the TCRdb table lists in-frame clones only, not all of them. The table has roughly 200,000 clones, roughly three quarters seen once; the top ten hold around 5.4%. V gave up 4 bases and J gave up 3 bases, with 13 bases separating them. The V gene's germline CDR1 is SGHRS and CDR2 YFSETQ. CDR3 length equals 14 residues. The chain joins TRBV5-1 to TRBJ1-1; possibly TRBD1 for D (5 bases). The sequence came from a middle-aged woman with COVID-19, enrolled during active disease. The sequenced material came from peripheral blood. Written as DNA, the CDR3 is TGCGCCAGCAGCGCGGGACCGGGGGACACTGAAGCTTTCTTT. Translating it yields CASSAGPGDTEAFF.